These T cell receptor beta chains were read from a single sample in a study of control samples from healthy donors and cancer patients. TCRdb's table, derived via immunoSEQ multiplex PCR, lists solely in-frame clones and lacks some. This sample has about 17,000 clones; about 89% occur once, and the top ten carry 25% to 40%. What was sequenced was PBMCs. The receptors come from a man aged 60 to 75 with head and neck cancer. CDR3s include the opening cysteine and the closing phenylalanine or tryptophan. The D gene is left open where the match is weak. The size field is filled for only some rows; it gives once, few, many or a size class.

V	size	D	J	DNA	CDR3
TRBV7-2	NA	NA	TRBJ1-5	TGTGCCAGCGGCTCCCGGGACGGAGGCAATCAGCCCCAGCATTTT	CASGSRDGGNQPQHF
TRBV7-3	NA	NA	TRBJ1-6	TGTGCCAGCAGCTTATGGGTCCCCGGGGGTGTACCCCTCCACTTT	CASSLWVPGGVPLHF
TRBV7-3	NA	NA	TRBJ1-1	TGTGCCAGCAGCTTAGTGGGCAGGAACACTGAAGCTTTCTTT	CASSLVGRNTEAFF
TRBV3-1/TRBV3-2	NA	NA	TRBJ2-5	TGTGCCAGCAGCCATGGGGGATATAAAGAGACCCAGTACTTC	CASSHGGYKETQYF
TRBV12-3/TRBV12-4	NA	NA	TRBJ2-1	TGTGCCAGCAGAACGGGATACAATGAGCAGTTCTTC	CASRTGYNEQFF
TRBV5-8	once	NA	TRBJ1-2	TGTGCCAGCGGCCATGGCTACACCTTC	CASGHGYTF
TRBV12-3/TRBV12-4	NA	NA	TRBJ1-2	TGTGCCAGCAGTTTAACGAAGGGCTATGGCTACACCTTC	CASSLTKGYGYTF
TRBV27	NA	TRBD2	TRBJ2-1	TGTGCCAGCTACCAGGGACTAGCGGGGGGGGATGAGCAGTTCTTC	CASYQGLAGGDEQFF
TRBV2	few	NA	TRBJ2-7	TGTGCCAGCAGTGCTAACCAGCCCAGGGGAGAGTCCTACGAGCAGTACTTC	CASSANQPRGESYEQYF
TRBV4-2	NA	TRBD1	TRBJ2-2	TGTGCCAGCAGCCACCCGGGACAGGGGGAGGCCGGGGAGCTGTTTTTT	CASSHPGQGEAGELFF
TRBV7-9	NA	NA	TRBJ2-1	TGTGCCAGCAGCTTCATGGGGCCTAATGAGCAGTTCTTC	CASSFMGPNEQFF
TRBV25-1	NA	TRBD1	TRBJ2-3	TGTGCCAGCAGTGAATTCGTGGCAGGGGGAAAAGATACGCAGTATTTT	CASSEFVAGGKDTQYF
TRBV6-5	NA	NA	TRBJ2-7	TGTGCCAGCGTCACCAGAGGGTCCTACGAGCAGTACTTC	CASVTRGSYEQYF
TRBV2	NA	NA	TRBJ1-5	TGTGCCAGCAGTTACAGGGGCAATCAGCCCCAGCATTTT	CASSYRGNQPQHF
TRBV5-1	NA	NA	TRBJ2-3	TGCGCCAGCAGGGGGCCCAGCACAGATACGCAGTATTTT	CASRGPSTDTQYF
TRBV9	few	NA	TRBJ2-2	TGTGCCAGCAGCCCGACTAAGCTGTCGGGGTCCGGGGAGCTGTTTTTT	CASSPTKLSGSGELFF
TRBV10-3	once	NA	TRBJ1-1	TGTGCCATCAGAACAGGACGTACTGAAGCTTTCTTT	CAIRTGRTEAFF
TRBV27	NA	TRBD1	TRBJ2-7	TGTGCCAGCAGTTTCAACGGACAGGGGGGGTACGAGCAGTACTTC	CASSFNGQGGYEQYF
TRBV7-3	NA	TRBD1	TRBJ1-5	TGTGCCAGCAGCCCGCCAGGGGGGGTACCGCAGCCCCAGCATTTT	CASSPPGGVPQPQHF
TRBV5-1	NA	TRBD1	TRBJ2-1	TGCGCCAGCGCAACGGGACAGGGTGGGGATGAGCAGTTCTTC	CASATGQGGDEQFF
TRBV6-2/TRBV6-3	NA	TRBD2	TRBJ2-5	TGTGCCAGCAGCGGGGCGCGGGGGGGCCGGACTCGGGAGACCCAGTACTTC	CASSGARGGRTRETQYF
TRBV7-8	NA	NA	TRBJ1-5	TGTGCCAGCAGCCCCGAATTGCATAGCAATCAGCCCCAGCATTTT	CASSPELHSNQPQHF
TRBV29-1	NA	TRBD1	TRBJ1-1	TGCAGCGTCGCCGGGACAGGGGGGACCACTGAAGCTTTCTTT	CSVAGTGGTTEAFF
TRBV5-6	NA	NA	TRBJ2-7	TGTGCCAGCAGCTACCAGGGGCTTCCTTTCTACGAGCAGTACTTC	CASSYQGLPFYEQYF
TRBV5-6	NA	NA	TRBJ1-1	TGTGCCAGCAGCTTTTCAGGGCCCCGAGAGACTGAAGCTTTCTTT	CASSFSGPRETEAFF
TRBV7-9	NA	TRBD1	TRBJ1-2	TGTGCCAGCAGCTTAGCCCAGGGGGCAGGCTATGGCTACACCTTC	CASSLAQGAGYGYTF
TRBV6-4	NA	NA	TRBJ2-3	TGTGCCAGCAGTGAAGGGACCGCCGGAGATACGCAGTATTTT	CASSEGTAGDTQYF
TRBV7-2	NA	NA	TRBJ1-1	TGTGCCAGCAGCGCTGAAAGGACAGCAAACACTGAAGCTTTCTTT	CASSAERTANTEAFF
TRBV19	NA	TRBD1	TRBJ1-2	TGTGCCAGTAGTATAGAGGGGACAGCCAACTATGGCTACACCTTC	CASSIEGTANYGYTF
TRBV5-5	few	NA	TRBJ1-3	TGTGCCAGCAGCTTGGGTCAGACTGGAAACACCATATATTTT	CASSLGQTGNTIYF
TRBV19	NA	NA	TRBJ2-3	TGTGCCAGTAAAGAAGGGACAAGGACAGATACGCAGTATTTT	CASKEGTRTDTQYF
TRBV6-5	NA	TRBD1	TRBJ2-2	TGTGCCAGCAACTCGGGACAGACCGGGGAGCTGTTTTTT	CASNSGQTGELFF
TRBV7-8	NA	NA	TRBJ2-3	TGTGCCAGCAGCTTAGTCTTATCGGATACGCAGTATTTT	CASSLVLSDTQYF
TRBV18	few	TRBD1	TRBJ1-1	TGTGCCAGCTCCGCGGGACAGTCGAACACTGAAGCTTTCTTT	CASSAGQSNTEAFF